The source of this TCR beta chain is a study of shared clonotypes between healthy human individuals (dated by TCRdb to the early 2020s). The study in broad terms: The cohort included three men and two women between 18 and 49 years of age. To estimate repertoire size and how much clonotypes are shared between individuals, the study performed deep sequencing of blood TCR repertoires from roughly five healthy adults. Per donor, leukapheresis produced somewhere between about 0.94 and 9.5 billion PBMCs. Per donor, three plates each were used for CD4 naive and CD4 memory, two for CD8 naive, and one for CD8 memory. Different laboratories and diverse techniques were used to prepare libraries and sequence TCR repertoires, to increase sequencing depth and limit assay-specific biases.

In the germline V gene, CDR1 corresponds to SNHLY and CDR2 to FYNNEI. From the cysteine up to the phenylalanine, the CDR3 has a length of 13 residues. This entry keeps only the CDR3 DNA: 39 bases, framed from base 1. V is pruned by 6 bases and J by 1 base, leaving 2 bases of the junction without a gene match. The paper as a whole reports these results and caveats: Incomplete sequencing was indicated by rarefaction of sorted-subset datasets, despite the large sequencing depth. Sampling was restricted to blood, and TCR repertoires in tissues likely differ from the TCR repertoires found in blood. Approximately 5% of naive CD4, roughly 3.5% of naive CD8, 2% to 2.5% of memory CD4, and approximately 0.4% of memory CD8 clonotypes were shared across several donors. Clonotypes shared by all four sorted-subset donors showed higher generation probabilities than non-shared clonotypes. Pairwise subsampling led to the expectation that sequencing depth would affect the degree of clonotype sharing among donors. Because the study included a small number of donors, the genetic and exposure-history diversity represented was limited. Estimated clonotype richness was generally larger for naive than for memory subsets.

Comment on this clone: This receptor's antigen is unknown. There are no base qualities to consult, and no much larger clone falls within one base.

Using the deep immunoSEQ assay, multiplex PCR amplified TCR CDR3 regions from genomic DNA. Extracted genomic DNA from each cell subset was spread evenly across all wells of several immunoSEQ 96-well plates, with each plate serving as a replicate. For sorted subsets, about 0.2 ug genomic DNA, equal to about 30,000 T cell genomes, was loaded into each replicate PCR. Purified libraries were quantified with a Qubit 3.0 fluorometer, sized on a Bioanalyzer 2100, and re-quantified with the KAPA Library Quantification kit. Each immunoSEQ 96-well plate was sequenced on its own single-read 150-cycle Illumina NextSeq 550 flow cell. The original pipeline was this. Because the immunoSEQ output held only junctional sequences and lacked quality scores, the filtering could not match the filtering applied to full-length reads. To assign V/J genes and CDR3, sequences were annotated against IMGT germline references using PyIR, a Python wrapper for IgBLAST v1.9. Reads were removed for weak V/J assignments (E-value above 1e-6), missing CDR3, stop codons, out-of-frame junctions, or ambiguous translated residues. V3J clonotypes were defined by identical inferred V gene, J gene, and CDR3 amino acid sequence. Percentage overlap between repertoires was computed as shared unique clonotypes divided by the size of the smaller repertoire. Repertoire richness was assessed with RTK rarefaction, the Chao1 estimator, and Recon v2.1 estimates of unobserved clonotypes. For all TCRbeta clonotypes obtained by the gDNA method from a handful of donors, generation probabilities were computed with OLGA. TCRdb obtained this table from immuneACCESS and retained in-frame rearrangements with V and J assigned. These tables miss some clones; where compared with another copy, unresolved V genes account for less than half of the shortfall, and the remainder is unexplained. For V, J and clone size, that table is used; D and trimming come from the DNA. The sample table holds nearly 1,000,000 clones, of which more than 75% were seen once. The biggest ten clones account for approximately 1.5% of the sample.

The donors were healthy, HIV-negative adults with no recently reported acute infections or vaccinations. Only Caucasian adults living in Nashville, Tennessee, USA were represented among the donors. Magnetic negative selection was used to enrich CD4+ T cells, after which naive cells were positively selected on CD45RA and the negative fraction became the memory subset. Blood was obtained by leukapheresis, after which PBMCs were separated by Ficoll-Histopaque density gradient centrifugation and cryopreserved in liquid nitrogen vapor phase. Purity and quantity of every magnetically sorted T cell population were checked by analytical flow cytometry. Genomic DNA was isolated from each sorted fraction and quantified by UV absorbance on a Nanodrop 2000c.

The chain employs TRBV2 and TRBJ2-5; the junction holds 7 bases that match TRBD2. The sequenced sample was memory CD4+ T cells sorted from blood. The sample's cell subset or site label, decoded: CD45RA-negative fraction. This clonotype was sampled from a young man in good health. The CDR3 here reads CASRGGIQETQYF. In nucleotides, the sequence is TGTGCCAGCAGGGGGGGGATCCAAGAGACCCAGTACTTC.